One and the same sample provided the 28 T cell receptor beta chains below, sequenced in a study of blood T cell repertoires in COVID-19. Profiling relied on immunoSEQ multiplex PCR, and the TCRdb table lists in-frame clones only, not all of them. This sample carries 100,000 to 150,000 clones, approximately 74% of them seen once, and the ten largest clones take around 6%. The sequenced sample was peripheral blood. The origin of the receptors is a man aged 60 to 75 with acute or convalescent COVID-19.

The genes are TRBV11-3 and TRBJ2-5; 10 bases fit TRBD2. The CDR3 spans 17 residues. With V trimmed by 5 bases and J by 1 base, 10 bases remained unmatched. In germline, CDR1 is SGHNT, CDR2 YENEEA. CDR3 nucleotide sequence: TGTGCCAGCAGCGACGGGAGACTAGCGGGCAGCCAAGAGACCCAGTACTTC. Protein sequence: CASSDGRLAGSQETQYF.

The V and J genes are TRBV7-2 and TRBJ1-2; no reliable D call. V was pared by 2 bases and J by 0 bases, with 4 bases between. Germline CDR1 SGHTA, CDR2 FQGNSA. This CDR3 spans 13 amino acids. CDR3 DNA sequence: TGTGCCAGCAGCTTATCTACTAACTATGGCTACACCTTC. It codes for CASSLSTNYGYTF. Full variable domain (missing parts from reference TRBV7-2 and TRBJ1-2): GAGVSQSPSNKVTEKGKDVELRCDPISGHTALYWYRQSLGQGLEFLIYFQGNSAPDKSGLPSDRFSAERTGGSVSTLTIQRTQQEDSAVYLCASSLSTNYGYTFGSGTRLTVV.

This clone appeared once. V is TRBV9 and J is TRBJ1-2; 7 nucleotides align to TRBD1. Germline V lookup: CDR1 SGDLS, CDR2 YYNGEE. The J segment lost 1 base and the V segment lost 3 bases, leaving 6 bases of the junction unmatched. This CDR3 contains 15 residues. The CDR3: CASSGGQVRNYGYTF. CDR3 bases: TGTGCCAGCAGCGGAGGACAGGTTCGTAACTATGGCTACACCTTC.

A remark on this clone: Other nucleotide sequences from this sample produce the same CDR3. For the CDR3, the DNA is TGTGCCAGTACGGGTTACTATGGCTACACCTTC. Residues: CASTGYYGYTF. The J gene is TRBJ1-2, the V gene TRBV19; no reliable D call. Looked up from germline, CDR1 is LNHDA and CDR2 is SQIVND (reference sequence). CDR3 length: 11 residues. Trimming took 7 bases from V and 3 from J, leaving 6 bases between them.

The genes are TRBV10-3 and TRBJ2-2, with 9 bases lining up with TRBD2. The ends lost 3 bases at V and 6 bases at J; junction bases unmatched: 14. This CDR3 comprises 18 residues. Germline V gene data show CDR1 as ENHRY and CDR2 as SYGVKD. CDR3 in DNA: TGTGCCATCAGTGAAGGGCTAACAGCGGGGGGTAGGTCCGGGGAGCTGTTTTTT. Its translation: CAISEGLTAGGRSGELFF.

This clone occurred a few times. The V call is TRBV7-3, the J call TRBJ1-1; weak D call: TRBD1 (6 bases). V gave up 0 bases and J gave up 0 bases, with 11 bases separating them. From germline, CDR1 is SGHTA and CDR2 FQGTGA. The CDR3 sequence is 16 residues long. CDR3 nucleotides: TGTGCCAGCAGCTTAACGGGGGCAGGGCTGAACACTGAAGCTTTCTTT. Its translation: CASSLTGAGLNTEAFF.

The CDR3 DNA is TGTGCCAGCAGTGACGGGAGGGGGCTCAATGAGCAGTTCTTC. This encodes CASSDGRGLNEQFF. The chain links TRBV25-1 to TRBJ2-1; maybe TRBD2 (8 bases). Germline CDR1 MGHDK, CDR2 SYGVNS. Trimming removed 3 bases at V and 6 bases at J, with 12 bases between. This CDR3 is built from 14 residues.

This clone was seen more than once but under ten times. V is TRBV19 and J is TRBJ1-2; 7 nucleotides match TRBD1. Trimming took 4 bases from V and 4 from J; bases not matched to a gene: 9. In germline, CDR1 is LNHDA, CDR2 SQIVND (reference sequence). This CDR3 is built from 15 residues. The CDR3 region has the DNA TGTGCCAGTAGTACCCCGACAGGGTTAAGCTATGGCTACACCTTC. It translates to CASSTPTGLSYGYTF.

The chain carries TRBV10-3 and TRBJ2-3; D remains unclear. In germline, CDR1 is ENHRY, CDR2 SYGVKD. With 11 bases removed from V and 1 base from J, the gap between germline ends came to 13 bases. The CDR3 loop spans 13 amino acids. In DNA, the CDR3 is TGTGCCGTCTCTGGTTCAGGCACAGATACGCAGTATTTT. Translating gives CAVSGSGTDTQYF.

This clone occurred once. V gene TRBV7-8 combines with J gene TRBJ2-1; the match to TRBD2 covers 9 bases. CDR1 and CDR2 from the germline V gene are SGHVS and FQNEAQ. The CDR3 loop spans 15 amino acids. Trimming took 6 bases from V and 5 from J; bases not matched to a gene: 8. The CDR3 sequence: CASRGSGGFDNEQFF. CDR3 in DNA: TGTGCCAGCAGGGGAAGCGGGGGGTTCGACAATGAGCAGTTCTTC.

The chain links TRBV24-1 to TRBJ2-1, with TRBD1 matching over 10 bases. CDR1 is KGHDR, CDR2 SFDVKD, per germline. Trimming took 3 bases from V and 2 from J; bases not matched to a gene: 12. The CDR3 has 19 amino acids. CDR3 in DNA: TGTGCCACCAGTGATCCCAGCGGGGAGACAGGGGGCGCCTACAATGAGCAGTTCTTC. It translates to CATSDPSGETGGAYNEQFF.

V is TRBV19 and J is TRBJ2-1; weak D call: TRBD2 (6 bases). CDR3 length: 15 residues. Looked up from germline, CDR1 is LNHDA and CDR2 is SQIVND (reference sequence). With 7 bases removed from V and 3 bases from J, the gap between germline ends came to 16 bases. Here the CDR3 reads CASTPAGTYYNEQFF. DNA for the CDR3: TGTGCCAGTACCCCGGCCGGGACTTACTACAATGAGCAGTTCTTC.

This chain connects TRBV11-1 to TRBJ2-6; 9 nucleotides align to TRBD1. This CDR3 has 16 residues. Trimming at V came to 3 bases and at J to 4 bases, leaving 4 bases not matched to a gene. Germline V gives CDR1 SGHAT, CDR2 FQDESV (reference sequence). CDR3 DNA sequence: TGTGCCAGCAGCTTCGGGACAGGGACCGGGGCCAACGTCCTGACTTTC. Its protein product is CASSFGTGTGANVLTF. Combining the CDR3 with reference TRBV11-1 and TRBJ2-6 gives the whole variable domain EAEVAQSPRYKITEKSQAVAFWCDPISGHATLYWYRQILGQGPELLVQFQDESVVDDSQLPKDRFSAERLKGVDSTLKIQPAELGDSAMYLCASSFGTGTGANVLTFGAGSRLTVL.

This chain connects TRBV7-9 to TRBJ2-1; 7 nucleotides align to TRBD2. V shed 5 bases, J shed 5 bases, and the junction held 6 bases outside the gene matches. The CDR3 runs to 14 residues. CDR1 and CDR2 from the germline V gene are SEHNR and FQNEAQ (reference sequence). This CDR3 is CASSLTSLDNEQFF. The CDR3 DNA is TGTGCCAGCAGCCTGACTAGCCTAGACAATGAGCAGTTCTTC. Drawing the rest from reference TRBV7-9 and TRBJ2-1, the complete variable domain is DTGVSQNPRHKITKRGQNVTFRCDPISEHNRLYWYRQTLGQGPEFLTYFQNEAQLEKSRLLSDRFSAERPKGSFSTLEIQRTEQGDSAMYLCASSLTSLDNEQFFGPGTRLTVL.

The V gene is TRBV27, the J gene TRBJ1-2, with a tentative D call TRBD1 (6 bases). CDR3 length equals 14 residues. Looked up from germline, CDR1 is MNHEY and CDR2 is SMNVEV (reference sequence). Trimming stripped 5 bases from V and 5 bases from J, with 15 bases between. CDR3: CASSQRQGLYGYTF. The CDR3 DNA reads TGTGCCAGCAGTCAACGGCAGGGGCTATATGGCTACACCTTC.

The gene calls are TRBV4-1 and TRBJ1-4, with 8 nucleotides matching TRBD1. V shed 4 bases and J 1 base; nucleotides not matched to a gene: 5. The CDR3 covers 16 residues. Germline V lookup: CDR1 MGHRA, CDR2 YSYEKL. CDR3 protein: CASSRQGALTNEKLFF. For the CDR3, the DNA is TGCGCCAGCAGCCGTCAGGGGGCTCTAACTAATGAAAAACTGTTTTTT.

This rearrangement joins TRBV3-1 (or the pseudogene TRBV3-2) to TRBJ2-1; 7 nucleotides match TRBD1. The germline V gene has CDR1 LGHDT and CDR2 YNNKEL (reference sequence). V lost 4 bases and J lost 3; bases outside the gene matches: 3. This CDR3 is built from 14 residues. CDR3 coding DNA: TGTGCCAGCAGCCCACAGGGGCGCTACAATGAGCAGTTCTTC. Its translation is CASSPQGRYNEQFF.

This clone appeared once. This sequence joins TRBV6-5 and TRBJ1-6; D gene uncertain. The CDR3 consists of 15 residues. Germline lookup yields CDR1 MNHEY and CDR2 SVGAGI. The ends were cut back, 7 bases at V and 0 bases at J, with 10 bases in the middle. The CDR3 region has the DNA TGTGCCAGCACCCTTGCGAGCTCCTATAATTCACCCCTCCACTTT. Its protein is CASTLASSYNSPLHF.

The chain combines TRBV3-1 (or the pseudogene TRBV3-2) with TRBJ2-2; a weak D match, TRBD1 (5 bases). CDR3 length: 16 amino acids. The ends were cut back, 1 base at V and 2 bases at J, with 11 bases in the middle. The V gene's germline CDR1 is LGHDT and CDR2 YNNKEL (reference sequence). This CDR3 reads CASSQAHRINTGELFF. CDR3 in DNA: TGTGCCAGCAGCCAAGCGCACAGGATAAACACCGGGGAGCTGTTTTTT.

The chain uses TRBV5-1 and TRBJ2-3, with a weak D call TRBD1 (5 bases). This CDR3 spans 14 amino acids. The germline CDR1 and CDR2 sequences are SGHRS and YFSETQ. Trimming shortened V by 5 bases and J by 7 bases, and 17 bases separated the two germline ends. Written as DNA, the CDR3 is TGCGCCAGCAGTGGGCCATGGGGCGAAAATACGCAGTATTTT. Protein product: CASSGPWGENTQYF.

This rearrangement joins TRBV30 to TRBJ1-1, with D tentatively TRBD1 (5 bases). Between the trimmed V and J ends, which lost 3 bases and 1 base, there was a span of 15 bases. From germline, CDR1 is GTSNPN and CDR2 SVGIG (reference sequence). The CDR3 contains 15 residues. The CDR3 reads CAWRPQTTGNTEAFF. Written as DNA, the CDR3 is TGTGCCTGGAGGCCCCAAACAACAGGGAACACTGAAGCTTTCTTT.

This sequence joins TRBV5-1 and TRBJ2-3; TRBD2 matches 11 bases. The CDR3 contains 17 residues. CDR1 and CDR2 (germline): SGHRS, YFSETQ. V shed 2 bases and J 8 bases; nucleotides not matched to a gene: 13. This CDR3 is CASSFLAGGLSGGTQYF. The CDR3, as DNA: TGCGCCAGCAGCTTCCTAGCGGGAGGACTCTCAGGTGGTACGCAGTATTTT. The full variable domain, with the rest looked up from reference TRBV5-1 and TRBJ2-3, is KAGVTQTPRYLIKTRGQQVTLSCSPISGHRSVSWYQQTPGQGLQFLFEYFSETQRNKGNFPGRFSGRQFSNSRSEMNVSTLELGDSALYLCASSFLAGGLSGGTQYFGPGTRLTVL.

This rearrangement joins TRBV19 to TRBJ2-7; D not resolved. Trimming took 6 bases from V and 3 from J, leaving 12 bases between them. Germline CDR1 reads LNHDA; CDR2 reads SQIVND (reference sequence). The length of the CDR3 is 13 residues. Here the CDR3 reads CASSPAPVYEQYF. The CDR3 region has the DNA TGTGCCAGTAGCCCCGCCCCAGTCTACGAGCAGTACTTC.

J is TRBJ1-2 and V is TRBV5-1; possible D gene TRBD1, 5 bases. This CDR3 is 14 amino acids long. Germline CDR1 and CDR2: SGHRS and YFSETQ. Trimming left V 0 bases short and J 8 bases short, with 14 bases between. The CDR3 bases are TGCGCCAGCAGCTTGGAGGGACTCAATAGCGGCTACACCTTC. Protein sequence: CASSLEGLNSGYTF.

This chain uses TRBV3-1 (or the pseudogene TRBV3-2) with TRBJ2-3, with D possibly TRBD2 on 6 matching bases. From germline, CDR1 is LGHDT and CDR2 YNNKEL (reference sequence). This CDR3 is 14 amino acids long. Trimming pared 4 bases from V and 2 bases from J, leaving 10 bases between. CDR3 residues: CASSLGGYTDTQYF. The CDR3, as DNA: TGTGCCAGCAGCCTGGGAGGTTACACAGATACGCAGTATTTT.

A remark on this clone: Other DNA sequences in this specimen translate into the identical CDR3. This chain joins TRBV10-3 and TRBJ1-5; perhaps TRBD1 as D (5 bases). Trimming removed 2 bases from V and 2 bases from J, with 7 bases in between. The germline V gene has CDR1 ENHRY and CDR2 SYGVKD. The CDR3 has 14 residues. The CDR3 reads CAISEGGGNQPQHF. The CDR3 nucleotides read TGTGCCATCAGTGAGGGGGGGGGCAATCAGCCCCAGCATTTT.

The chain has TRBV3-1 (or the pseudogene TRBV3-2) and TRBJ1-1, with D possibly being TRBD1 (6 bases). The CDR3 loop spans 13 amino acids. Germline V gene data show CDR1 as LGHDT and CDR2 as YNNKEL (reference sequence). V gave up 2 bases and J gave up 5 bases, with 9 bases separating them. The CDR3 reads CASSQSQGTEAFF. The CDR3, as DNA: TGTGCCAGCAGCCAAAGTCAGGGGACTGAAGCTTTCTTT.

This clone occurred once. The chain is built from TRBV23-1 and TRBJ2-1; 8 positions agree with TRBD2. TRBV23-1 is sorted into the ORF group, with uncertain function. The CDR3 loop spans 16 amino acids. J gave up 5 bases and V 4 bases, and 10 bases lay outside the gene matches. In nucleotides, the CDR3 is TGCGCCAGCAGTCGGCCGGGACTAGGAAAAGACAATGAGCAGTTCTTC. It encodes CASSRPGLGKDNEQFF.